A single sample gave rise to the 29 T cell receptor beta chains below, sequenced in a study of response to subunit inactivated influenza vaccine. TCRdb called the RT-PCR reads again in MiXCR, with one record for every CDR3 protein. The table records almost 600,000 distinct CDR3 sequences, approximately 14% of them present only once. This sample comprised PBMCs from blood, obtained approximately 12 days after vaccination. Receptors originate from a man aged 50 or older who received an inactivated influenza vaccine.

This chain links TRBV29-1 with TRBJ2-5, with 12 bases identical to TRBD2. V was pared by 5 bases and J by 5 bases, with 6 bases of the junction left unmatched. Per germline, CDR1 SQVTM and CDR2 ANQGSEA. The CDR3 is 14 amino acids. The chain's CDR3 is CSVSGLAGIETQYF. CDR3 bases: TGCAGCGTTTCTGGACTAGCGGGAATTGAGACCCAGTACTTC.

This clonotype was recorded a few times. DNA for the CDR3: TGTGCCAGCCAACCTCCGGGGGATAGGTACGAGCAGTACTTC. It is translated as CASQPPGDRYEQYF. The rearrangement joins TRBV25-1 to TRBJ2-7; the D gene is possibly TRBD2 (6 bases). Germline CDR1 is MGHDK and CDR2 is SYGVNS. This CDR3 has 14 amino acids. The ends were cut back, 8 bases at V and 4 bases at J, with 18 bases in the middle.

V and J are TRBV7-2 and TRBJ2-1; weak D call: TRBD1 (6 bases). V was pared by 2 bases and J by 7 bases, with 15 bases between. From germline, CDR1 is SGHTA and CDR2 FQGNSA. This CDR3 is 15 amino acids long. The CDR3 DNA follows: TGTGCCAGCAGCTTAACAATTCAGGGGCGGAATGAGCAGTTCTTC. As protein: CASSLTIQGRNEQFF.

V is TRBV5-5 and J is TRBJ2-7; TRBD2 is a possible D gene (6 bases). Trimming cost V 4 bases and J 6 bases, with 14 bases left between them. This CDR3 contains 13 residues. Germline loops: CDR1 SGHKS, CDR2 YYEKEE (reference sequence). The CDR3 sequence: CASSPGSLTEQYF. The DNA of the CDR3 is TGTGCCAGCAGCCCCGGGAGTTTGACCGAGCAGTACTTC. Using reference TRBV5-5 and TRBJ2-7 for the parts outside the CDR3, the full variable domain is DAGVTQSPTHLIKTRGQQVTLRCSPISGHKSVSWYQQVLGQGPQFIFQYYEKEERGRGNFPDRFSARQFPNYSSELNVNALLLGDSALYLCASSPGSLTEQYFGPGTRLTVT.

The rearrangement joins TRBV10-3 to TRBJ2-3; 10 positions match TRBD2. Looked up from germline, CDR1 is ENHRY and CDR2 is SYGVKD. J was trimmed by 4 bases and V by 6 bases; bases with no gene match: 7. The CDR3 extends over 15 amino acids. CDR3 sequence reads: CAIRTFSGRPDTQYF. CDR3 nucleotides: TGTGCCATCAGGACTTTTAGCGGGAGGCCAGATACGCAGTATTTT.

This clonotype was seen more than once but under ten times. This rearrangement joins TRBV6-1 to TRBJ1-5, with 9 bases that match TRBD1. Germline CDR1 and CDR2: MNHNS and SASEGT. This CDR3 comprises 16 residues. V shed 6 bases, J shed 5 bases, and the junction held 11 bases outside the gene matches. This CDR3 is CASRRAGTGRDQPQHF. The CDR3, as DNA: TGTGCCAGCAGGAGGGCCGGGACAGGGCGTGATCAGCCCCAGCATTTT.

This chain links TRBV28 with TRBJ1-4; a weak D match, TRBD1 (6 bases). V shed 3 bases and J shed 5 bases, with 13 bases lying between them. The CDR3 loop spans 15 amino acids. The germline V gene has CDR1 MDHEN and CDR2 SYDVKM. The CDR3 spells CASSFGGRGNEKLFF. The CDR3 nucleotides are TGTGCCAGCAGTTTTGGAGGCAGGGGAAATGAAAAACTGTTTTTT. The variable domain in full, with the rest retrieved from reference TRBV28 and TRBJ1-4, is DVKVTQSSRYLVKRTGEKVFLECVQDMDHENMFWYRQDPGLGLRLIYFSYDVKMKEKGDIPEGYSVSREKKERFSLILESASTNQTSMYLCASSFGGRGNEKLFFGSGTQLSVL.

This clonotype came up a few times. For the CDR3, the DNA is TGTGCCAGCAGCGTTACCTCAGTGGGTTCCAGCCGCTTCTATGGCTACACCTTC. This codes for CASSVTSVGSSRFYGYTF. The chain combines TRBV28 with TRBJ1-2; D is undetermined. CDR3 length equals 18 residues. Deletions cut 6 bases from V and 4 bases from J, with 27 bases between. Germline V gene lookup returns CDR1 MDHEN and CDR2 SYDVKM.

The rearrangement uses TRBV4-1 and TRBJ1-1; TRBD1 might be the D (5 bases). This CDR3 has 18 residues. V was trimmed by 3 bases and J by 3 bases, leaving 23 bases between them. Germline V gene data show CDR1 as MGHRA and CDR2 as YSYEKL. The CDR3 bases are TGCGCCAGCAGCCATCCCGGGAGGAGCCTTAGAGGGGACACTGAAGCTTTCTTT. Translation gives CASSHPGRSLRGDTEAFF.

In this sample, this clonotype turned up a few times. The CDR3 region has the DNA TGTGCTAGTGGTAGTTCACGCGCCGATACGCAGTATTTT. Its translation: CASGSSRADTQYF. The chain has TRBV12-5 and TRBJ2-3; D is unresolved. The CDR3 has 13 residues. From germline, CDR1 is LGHNT and CDR2 FRNRAP. V lost 5 bases and J 6 bases, leaving 12 bases between the germline ends.

This clonotype was counted between two and nine times. This sequence joins TRBV20-1 and TRBJ2-7, with 8 bases aligning to TRBD2. The ends lost 0 bases at V and 0 bases at J; junction bases unmatched: 4. This CDR3 spans 15 amino acids. In germline, CDR1 is DFQATT, CDR2 SNEGSKA (reference sequence). The CDR3, as DNA: TGCAGTGCTAGAGATGCTAGCGGGCCCTCCTACGAGCAGTACTTC. This translates into CSARDASGPSYEQYF.

In its sample, this clonotype was seen a few times. The V and J genes are TRBV20-1 and TRBJ2-3; 10 nucleotides agree with TRBD2. CDR3 length: 15 residues. Germline V gives CDR1 DFQATT, CDR2 SNEGSKA (reference sequence). V dropped 3 bases and J dropped 2; count of bases not matched to a gene: 5. CDR3 sequence: CSARNSGGLTDTQYF. The CDR3 nucleotides read TGCAGTGCTAGGAATAGCGGGGGGCTCACAGATACGCAGTATTTT.

This clonotype has ten or more counts. The chain uses TRBV5-1 and TRBJ2-1, with unresolved D. Germline V gene lookup returns CDR1 SGHRS and CDR2 YFSETQ. Trimming took off 4 bases at V and 5 bases at J, with 7 bases between the two ends. The CDR3 runs to 12 residues. The CDR3 loop reads CASSTPDNEQFF. For the CDR3, the DNA is TGCGCCAGCAGCACGCCGGACAATGAGCAGTTCTTC.

J is TRBJ1-1 and V is TRBV24-1, with 7 bases matching TRBD1. The CDR3 loop spans 13 amino acids. Unmatched junction bases numbered 2, after V lost 4 bases and J lost 4 bases. Germline V gene data show CDR1 as KGHDR and CDR2 as SFDVKD. Here the CDR3 reads CATSEQGSTEAFF. The CDR3 bases are TGTGCCACCAGTGAACAGGGGAGCACTGAAGCTTTCTTT.

V is TRBV29-1 and J is TRBJ2-3; D unclear. CDR3 length: 16 residues. Germline V gives CDR1 SQVTM, CDR2 ANQGSEA. With 2 bases removed from V and 0 bases from J, the gap between germline ends came to 15 bases. The CDR3: CSVERRASPSTDTQYF. Here the CDR3 DNA reads TGCAGCGTTGAAAGAAGAGCGAGCCCTAGCACAGATACGCAGTATTTT.

The table lists this clonotype with many counts. CDR3 coding DNA: TGTGCCAGCAGCCCCTGGGGCTACGAGCAGTACTTC. Translated, it gives CASSPWGYEQYF. V gene TRBV12-3 or TRBV12-4 combines with J gene TRBJ2-7; no clear D. With 6 bases removed from V and 3 bases from J, the gap between germline ends came to 9 bases. The CDR3 consists of 12 residues.

This clonotype appeared many times. The V call is TRBV5-1, the J call TRBJ1-6; D might be TRBD1 (6 bases). Germline V gene data show CDR1 as SGHRS and CDR2 as YFSETQ. The CDR3 has 14 residues. V lost 4 bases to trimming and J lost 10 bases, with 15 bases between them. The CDR3 bases are TGCGCCAGCAGCATGGACAGTAGAGGATCACCCCTCCACTTT. It is translated as CASSMDSRGSPLHF.

Here the CDR3 reads CSATGQPNTEAFF. DNA for the CDR3: TGCAGCGCCACGGGACAGCCGAACACTGAAGCTTTCTTT. V is TRBV29-1 and J is TRBJ1-1; 7 bases agree with TRBD1. V lost 7 bases to trimming and J lost 1 base; unmatched junction nucleotides: 6. The CDR3 is 13 residues long. CDR1 and CDR2 (germline): SQVTM, ANQGSEA.

V usage is TRBV3-1 and J usage is TRBJ2-7; D is unclear. Germline V gene data show CDR1 as LGHDT and CDR2 as YNNKEL (reference sequence). The CDR3 length is 17 residues. Trimming took 3 bases from V and 0 from J, leaving 18 bases between them. The CDR3 protein is CASSHPLGQAGSYEQYF. Written as DNA, the CDR3 is TGTGCCAGCAGCCACCCCTTAGGGCAGGCAGGCTCCTACGAGCAGTACTTC.

This clonotype was counted many times. The chain combines TRBV20-1 with TRBJ1-6, with D hard to call. This CDR3 is 15 amino acids long. Germline V gene lookup returns CDR1 DFQATT and CDR2 SNEGSKA (reference sequence). The V end was cut by 0 bases, the J end by 8 bases, with 14 bases between. The CDR3 is CSARDLGRWDSPLHF. The CDR3 nucleotides read TGCAGTGCTAGAGATCTGGGCAGGTGGGATTCACCCCTCCACTTT.

This clonotype was counted ten times or more. This chain links TRBV7-2 with TRBJ2-7; D remains ambiguous. In germline, CDR1 is SGHTA, CDR2 FQGNSA. The V and J ends lost 2 bases and 2 bases respectively, with 10 bases between them. This CDR3 spans 14 amino acids. This CDR3 is CASSLKQSTYEQYF. The CDR3 DNA follows: TGTGCCAGCAGCTTAAAACAGTCCACCTACGAGCAGTACTTC.

The V gene is TRBV5-1, the J gene TRBJ1-2; D not certain. Germline lookup yields CDR1 SGHRS and CDR2 YFSETQ. The CDR3 spans 12 residues. Trimming shortened V by 4 bases and J by 3 bases, and 7 bases separated the two germline ends. CDR3 sequence: CASSTDDYGYTF. For the CDR3, the DNA is TGCGCCAGCAGCACGGATGACTATGGCTACACCTTC.

The J gene is TRBJ2-6, the V gene TRBV7-9; TRBD1 aligns across 12 bases. The CDR3 has 17 amino acids. Germline assignment: CDR1 SEHNR and CDR2 FQNEAQ (reference sequence). With V trimmed by 3 bases and J by 3 bases, 3 bases remained unmatched. The CDR3, as DNA: TGTGCCAGCAGCTTGGGACAGGGGGCTGGTGGGGCCAACGTCCTGACTTTC. It encodes CASSLGQGAGGANVLTF.

The chain uses TRBV19 and TRBJ2-2, with a possible D match to TRBD1 (6 bases). V was pared by 8 bases and J by 7 bases, with 17 bases between. Germline CDR1 and CDR2: LNHDA and SQIVND (reference sequence). The CDR3 totals 14 residues. CDR3 nucleotides: TGTGCCAGTGGGGACAAGGCGATCGGCGGGGAGCTGTTTTTT. Encoded protein: CASGDKAIGGELFF.

The rearrangement joins TRBV20-1 to TRBJ2-3; D possibly corresponds to TRBD2 (5 bases). CDR1 and CDR2 (germline): DFQATT, SNEGSKA (reference sequence). Trimming stripped 2 bases from V and 0 bases from J, with 9 bases between. The CDR3 covers 14 residues. The DNA of the CDR3 is TGCAGTGCTAGAAAAAGCGGTAGCACAGATACGCAGTATTTT. It specifies CSARKSGSTDTQYF.

This clonotype was seen only once. The CDR3 DNA reads TGTGCCACCAGCCGAGGGGTGGCAGGGGAGGGAGAGACCCAGTACTTC. It translates to CATSRGVAGEGETQYF. The V and J genes are TRBV15 and TRBJ2-5; weak D call: TRBD2 (7 bases). V lost 5 bases to trimming and J lost 4 bases, with 20 bases between them. This CDR3 has 16 amino acids. Looked up from germline, CDR1 is LNHNV and CDR2 is YYDKDF (reference sequence).

The chain's CDR3 is CASSHLWKARGLYEQYF. The CDR3, as DNA: TGTGCCAGCAGCCATCTATGGAAGGCCAGGGGGCTTTACGAGCAGTACTTC. V gene TRBV3-1 combines with J gene TRBJ2-7; 8 bases line up with TRBD1. Germline trimming cut 3 bases from V and 4 bases from J; bases unmatched to any gene: 14. Germline V gene lookup returns CDR1 LGHDT and CDR2 YNNKEL (reference sequence). The CDR3 is 17 residues long.

This sequence joins TRBV6-5 and TRBJ2-2; D perhaps matches TRBD2 (5 bases). Trimming removed 2 bases from V and 2 bases from J, with 12 bases in between. This CDR3 is 16 amino acids long. Germline-derived CDR1 and CDR2 are MNHEY and SVGAGI. CDR3 sequence (DNA): TGTGCCAGCAGTTACCGAAGACTACGAAACACCGGGGAGCTGTTTTTT. It translates to CASSYRRLRNTGELFF.

This chain joins TRBV7-2 and TRBJ1-1; TRBD1 might be the D (5 bases). The CDR3 is 14 residues long. Germline-derived CDR1 and CDR2 are SGHTA and FQGNSA. The V gene lost 5 bases and the J gene lost 4 bases, with 14 bases spanning the gap. This CDR3 is CASSPWGGGTEAFF. Here the CDR3 DNA reads TGTGCCAGCAGCCCTTGGGGGGGGGGCACTGAAGCTTTCTTT.